Shown below are 9 T cell receptor beta chains from a single sample sequenced in a study of blood T cells in healthy people across ages. A second 7 to 11 cycle PCR used barcoded and J-beta primers. TCRdb processed the 5' RACE reads anew with MiXCR; each CDR3 protein has one entry. The repertoire holds over 1,500,000 distinct CDR3 sequences, roughly 50% seen once, with more than 2% in the top ten. The sample comprised blood. These TCRs come from a middle-aged woman in good health.

The chain links TRBV2 to TRBJ2-4, with TRBD1 matching 9 bases. Matching the DNA end better, TRBJ2-7 makes the J call doubtful. This CDR3 comprises 13 residues. CDR1 is SNHLY, CDR2 FYNNEI, per germline. The CDR3 reads CASTTGGNYEQYF. In DNA form, the CDR3 reads TGTGCCAGCACCACAGGGGGCAATTACGAGCAGTACTTC.

This chain connects TRBV2 to TRBJ2-3, with 9 bases matching TRBD1. The CDR3 runs 17 residues. V was pared by 6 bases and J by 0 bases, with 10 bases of the junction left unmatched. Germline V CDR1 and CDR2: SNHLY, FYNNEI. The DNA for the CDR3 is TGTGCCAGCAGCCGGACAGGGGTATCATCCAGCACAGATACGCAGTATTTT. Protein sequence: CASSRTGVSSSTDTQYF.

This clonotype came up a few times. The gene calls are TRBV20-1 and TRBJ1-2; D may be TRBD1 (5 bases). The CDR3 has 12 amino acids. V was clipped by 3 bases and J by 8 bases, with 13 bases between them. CDR1 and CDR2 (germline): DFQATT, SNEGSKA (reference sequence). The CDR3 is CSARSGTRGYTF. The DNA of the CDR3 is TGCAGTGCTAGGAGTGGGACGCGGGGCTACACCTTC.

The chain couples TRBV10-3 to TRBJ2-3; D may be TRBD1 (7 bases). This CDR3 region has 17 residues. The V gene's germline CDR1 is ENHRY and CDR2 SYGVKD. Trimming took off 0 bases at V and 1 base at J, with 14 bases between the two ends. CDR3 bases: TGTGCCATCAGTGAGTCTCAGGGGGGCTGGGGCACAGATACGCAGTATTTT. Translating gives CAISESQGGWGTDTQYF.

V usage is TRBV20-1 and J usage is TRBJ1-5, with 10 bases aligning to TRBD1. CDR3 length: 14 residues. J was trimmed by 3 bases and V by 6 bases; bases with no gene match: 5. The V gene's germline CDR1 is DFQATT and CDR2 SNEGSKA (reference sequence). DNA for the CDR3: TGCAGTGCCCGACAGGGGGCAATCAATCAGCCCCAGCATTTT. Its translation: CSARQGAINQPQHF.

This clonotype occurred a few times. The J gene is TRBJ2-7, the V gene TRBV6-1; D ambiguous. CDR3 length: 13 residues. Germline V gives CDR1 MNHNS, CDR2 SASEGT. Trimming removed 0 bases from V and 12 bases from J, with 15 bases in between. CDR3 nucleotide sequence: TGTGCCAGCAGTGAAGCGACAAGCCTCTATCGGTACTTC. This sequence encodes CASSEATSLYRYF.

Points on this clonotype: The junction shows a germline mismatch at one end, possibly a read error. The chain has TRBV7-2 and TRBJ2-7, with D possibly being TRBD1 (7 bases). The assigned J gene may be wrong: the sequence end matches TRBJ2-5 better. Germline V gene lookup returns CDR1 SGHTA and CDR2 FQGNSA. The CDR3 has 15 residues. The CDR3 is CANSSPTGTSETQYF. The DNA for the CDR3 is TGTGCCAACAGCTCGCCGACAGGGACTTCGGAGACCCAGTACTTC.

The chain employs TRBV7-2 and TRBJ2-1; 10 bases match TRBD1. There are 15 residues in the CDR3. Germline V gene data show CDR1 as SGHTA and CDR2 as FQGNSA. With V trimmed by 7 bases and J by 8 bases, 11 bases remained unmatched. CDR3 loop: CASIPSGTGVHEQFF. CDR3 in DNA: TGTGCCAGCATCCCGTCGGGGACAGGGGTGCATGAGCAGTTCTTC.

Note on this clonotype: A junction end diverges from the germline sequence, so it may reflect a read error. The CDR3 is CASSSGQGGYNDQFF. Here the CDR3 DNA reads TGTGCCAGCAGCTCGGGACAGGGCGGGTACAATGATCAGTTCTTC. This chain links TRBV7-2 with TRBJ2-1; 9 nucleotides agree with TRBD1. The germline CDR1 and CDR2 sequences are SGHTA and FQGNSA. The length of the CDR3 is 15 residues.